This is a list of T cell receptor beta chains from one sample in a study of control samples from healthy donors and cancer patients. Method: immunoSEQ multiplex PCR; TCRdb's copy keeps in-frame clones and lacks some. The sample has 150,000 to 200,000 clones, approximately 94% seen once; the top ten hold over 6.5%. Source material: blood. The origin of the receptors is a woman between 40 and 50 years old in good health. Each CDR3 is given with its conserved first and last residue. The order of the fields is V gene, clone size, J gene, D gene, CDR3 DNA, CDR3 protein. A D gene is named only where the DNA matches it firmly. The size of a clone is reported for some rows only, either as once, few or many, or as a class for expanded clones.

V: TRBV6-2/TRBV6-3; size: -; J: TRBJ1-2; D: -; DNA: TGTGCCAGCAGTCCCCCCTTGGCTAGCGGCTACACCTTC; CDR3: CASSPPLASGYTF
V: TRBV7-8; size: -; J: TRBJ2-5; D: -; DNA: TGTGCCAGCAGCTTAGCGGGGAGCAGTACCCAAGAGACCCAGTACTTC; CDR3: CASSLAGSSTQETQYF
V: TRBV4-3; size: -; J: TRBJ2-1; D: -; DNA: TGCGCCAGCAGCCCTCAGGACATCAGGGGCCTGAATGAGCAGTTCTTC; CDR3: CASSPQDIRGLNEQFF
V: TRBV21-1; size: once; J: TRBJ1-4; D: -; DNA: TGTGCCAGCAGCAATTCAAACAGAGATCCAAAACTGTTTTTT; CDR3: CASSNSNRDPKLFF
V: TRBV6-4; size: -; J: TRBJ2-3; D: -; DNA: TGTGCCAGCAGTGACCTCGGACTTACAGATACGCAGTATTTT; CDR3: CASSDLGLTDTQYF
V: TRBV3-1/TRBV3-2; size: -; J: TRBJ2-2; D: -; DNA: TGTGCCAGCAGCTTGCAGGACAGCTTTCATGGGAACACCGGGGAGCTGTTTTTT; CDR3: CASSLQDSFHGNTGELFF
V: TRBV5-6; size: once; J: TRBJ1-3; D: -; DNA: TGTGCCAGCAGCCCAACCACACTGGGAAACACCATATATTTT; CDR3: CASSPTTLGNTIYF
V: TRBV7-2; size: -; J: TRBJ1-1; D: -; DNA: TGTGCCAGCAGCTTAGACCGGAGGAGGAACACTGAAGCTTTCTTT; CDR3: CASSLDRRRNTEAFF
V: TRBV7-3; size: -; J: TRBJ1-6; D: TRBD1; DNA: TGTGCCAGCAGCTTATCAGGGGGTGATTCACCCCTCCACTTT; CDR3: CASSLSGGDSPLHF
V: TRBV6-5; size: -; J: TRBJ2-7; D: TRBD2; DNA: TGTGCCAGCACGAATAGCGGGAGTTCCTACGAGCAGTACTTC; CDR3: CASTNSGSSYEQYF
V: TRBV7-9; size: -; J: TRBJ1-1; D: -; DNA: TGTGCCAGCAGCTTCGGTGACACTGAAGCTTTCTTT; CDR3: CASSFGDTEAFF
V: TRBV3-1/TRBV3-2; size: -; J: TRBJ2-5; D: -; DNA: TGTGCCAGCAGCCAAGATTTAGGCCGCTGGAGGACCCAGTACTTC; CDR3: CASSQDLGRWRTQYF
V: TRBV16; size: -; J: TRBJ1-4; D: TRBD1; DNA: TGTGCCAGCAGCCACCCCGGGACAGAAGAAGATGAAAAACTGTTTTTT; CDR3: CASSHPGTEEDEKLFF
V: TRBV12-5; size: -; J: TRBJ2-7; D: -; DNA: TGTGCTAGTGGTTTGGGAGACTACGAGCAGTACTTC; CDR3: CASGLGDYEQYF
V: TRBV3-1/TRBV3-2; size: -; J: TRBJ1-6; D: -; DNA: TGTGCCAGCAGCCAAGAAAGTGCTAATTCACCCCTCCACTTT; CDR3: CASSQESANSPLHF
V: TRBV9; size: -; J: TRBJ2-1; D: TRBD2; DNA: TGTGCCAGCAGCGTAGCGGCGGGAGTGGGGTACAATGAGCAGTTCTTC; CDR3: CASSVAAGVGYNEQFF
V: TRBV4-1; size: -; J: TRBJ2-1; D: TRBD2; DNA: TGCGCCAGCAGCCAAGTTTATAGCGGGAGTGAAAATGAGCAGTTCTTC; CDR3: CASSQVYSGSENEQFF
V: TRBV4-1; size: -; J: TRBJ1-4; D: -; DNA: TGCGCCAGCAGCCCGATATTACTTCCGGTTGCAACTAATGAAAAACTGTTTTTT; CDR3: CASSPILLPVATNEKLFF
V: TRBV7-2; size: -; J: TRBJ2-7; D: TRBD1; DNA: TGTGCCAGCAGCTTAGAGGGACAGGATCAGCAGTACTTC; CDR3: CASSLEGQDQQYF
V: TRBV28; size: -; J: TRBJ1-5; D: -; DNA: TGTGCCAGCAGTTTATATGGGACAATGCGAAGGTATAGCAATCAGCCCCAGCATTTT; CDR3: CASSLYGTMRRYSNQPQHF
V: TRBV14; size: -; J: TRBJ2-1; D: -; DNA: TGTGCCAGCAGCCAAGGTACTCCGTTTGGCAATGAGCAGTTCTTC; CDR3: CASSQGTPFGNEQFF
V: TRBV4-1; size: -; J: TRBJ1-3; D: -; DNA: TGCGCCAGCAGCCACGCGGACAGCAACTCTGGAAACACCATATATTTT; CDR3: CASSHADSNSGNTIYF
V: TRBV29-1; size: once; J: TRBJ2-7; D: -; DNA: TGCAGCGCAACGGACGCTGTTGGGGAGCAGTACTTC; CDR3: CSATDAVGEQYF
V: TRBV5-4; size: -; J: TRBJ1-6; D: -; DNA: TGTGCCAGCAGCTTGAACGCCCGTGCGATCGGTCCCCTCCACTTT; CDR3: CASSLNARAIGPLHF
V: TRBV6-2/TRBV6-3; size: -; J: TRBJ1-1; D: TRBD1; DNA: TGTGCCAGCAGTTCGGACAGGGGGCGCGGTAGTACTGAAGCTTTCTTT; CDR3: CASSSDRGRGSTEAFF
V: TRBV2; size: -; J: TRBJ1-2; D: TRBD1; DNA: TGTGCCAGCAGTGCCGGGACAGCAAACGTCTATGGCTACACCTTC; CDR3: CASSAGTANVYGYTF
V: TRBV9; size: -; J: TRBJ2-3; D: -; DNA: TGTGCCAGCAGCGCTCGGATCGGAATGGGGGCAGATACGCAGTATTTT; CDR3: CASSARIGMGADTQYF
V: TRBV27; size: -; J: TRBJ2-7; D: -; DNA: TGTGCCAGCAGTTTCTTCGGGGGGCTCTCCTACGAGCAGTACTTC; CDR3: CASSFFGGLSYEQYF
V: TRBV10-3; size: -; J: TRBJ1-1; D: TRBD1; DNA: TGTGCCATCAGACGCCTACAGGGGGAGAACACTGAAGCTTTCTTT; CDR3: CAIRRLQGENTEAFF
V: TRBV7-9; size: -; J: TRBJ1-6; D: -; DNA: TGTGCCAGCAGCTTAGATGGCAGAAATAATTCACCCCTCCACTTT; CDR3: CASSLDGRNNSPLHF
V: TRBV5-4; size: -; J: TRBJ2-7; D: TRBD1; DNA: TGTGCCAGCAGCTTGGCCGGGACAGGTTTGAGCTCCTACGAGCAGTACTTC; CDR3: CASSLAGTGLSSYEQYF
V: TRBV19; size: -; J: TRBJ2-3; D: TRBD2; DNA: TGTGCCAGTAGTATAGTGACTAGCGGGGGGGCAGTGCCCGCAGATACGCAGTATTTT; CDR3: CASSIVTSGGAVPADTQYF
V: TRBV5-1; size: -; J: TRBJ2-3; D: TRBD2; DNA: TGCGCCAGCAGCTTGGGGGCTAGCGGGAGTGGCACAGATACGCAGTATTTT; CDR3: CASSLGASGSGTDTQYF
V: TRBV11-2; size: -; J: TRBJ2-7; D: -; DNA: TGTGCCAGCAGCCTAGCACAGGGTTTGCTTTACGAGCAGTACTTC; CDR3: CASSLAQGLLYEQYF
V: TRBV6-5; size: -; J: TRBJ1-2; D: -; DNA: TGTGCCAGCAGCTCGACAGTTAACTATGGCTACACCTTC; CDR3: CASSSTVNYGYTF
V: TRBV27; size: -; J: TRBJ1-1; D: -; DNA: TGTGCCAGCAGTCGGGGAGTGAACACTGAAGCTTTCTTT; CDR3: CASSRGVNTEAFF
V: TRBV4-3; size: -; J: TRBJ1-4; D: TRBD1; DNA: TGCGCCAGCAGCGGACAGGGTCTCGTAGGTGAAAAACTGTTTTTT; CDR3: CASSGQGLVGEKLFF
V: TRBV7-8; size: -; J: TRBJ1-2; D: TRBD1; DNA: TGTGCCAGCAGCTTAGGGACAGGGGGTTATTCTAACTATGGCTACACCTTC; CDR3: CASSLGTGGYSNYGYTF
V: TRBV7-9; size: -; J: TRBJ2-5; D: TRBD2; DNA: TGTGCCCCCGGGGGGACTGAAGAGACCCAGTACTTC; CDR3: CAPGGTEETQYF
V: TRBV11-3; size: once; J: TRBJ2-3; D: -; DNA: TGTGCCAGCAGCTTAGATGGGAAAGGGGATACGCAGTATTTT; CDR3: CASSLDGKGDTQYF
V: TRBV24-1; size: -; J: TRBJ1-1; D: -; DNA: TGTGCCACCAGTGATTGGACAGTTGCTTTCTTT; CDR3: CATSDWTVAFF
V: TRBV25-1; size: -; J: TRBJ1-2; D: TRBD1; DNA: TGTGCCAGCAGTGAATATGACAGGGCGTATGGCTACACCTTC; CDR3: CASSEYDRAYGYTF
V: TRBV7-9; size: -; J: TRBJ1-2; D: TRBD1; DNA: TGTGCCAGCAGCTCAACTGGACAGGGGGCAAACTATGGCTACACCTTC; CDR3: CASSSTGQGANYGYTF
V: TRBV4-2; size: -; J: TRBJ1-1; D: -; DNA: TGTGCCAGCAGCCAAGATGGAGTTTCTGAAGCTTTCTTT; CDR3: CASSQDGVSEAFF
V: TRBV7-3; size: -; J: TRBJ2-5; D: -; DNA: TGTGCCAGCAGCCGGGGTCCGCGGGAGACCCAGTACTTC; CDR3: CASSRGPRETQYF
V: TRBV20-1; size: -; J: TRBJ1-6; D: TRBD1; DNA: TGCAGTGCTAGTCCGGGACAGGGATCCTATAATTCACCCCTCCACTTT; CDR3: CSASPGQGSYNSPLHF